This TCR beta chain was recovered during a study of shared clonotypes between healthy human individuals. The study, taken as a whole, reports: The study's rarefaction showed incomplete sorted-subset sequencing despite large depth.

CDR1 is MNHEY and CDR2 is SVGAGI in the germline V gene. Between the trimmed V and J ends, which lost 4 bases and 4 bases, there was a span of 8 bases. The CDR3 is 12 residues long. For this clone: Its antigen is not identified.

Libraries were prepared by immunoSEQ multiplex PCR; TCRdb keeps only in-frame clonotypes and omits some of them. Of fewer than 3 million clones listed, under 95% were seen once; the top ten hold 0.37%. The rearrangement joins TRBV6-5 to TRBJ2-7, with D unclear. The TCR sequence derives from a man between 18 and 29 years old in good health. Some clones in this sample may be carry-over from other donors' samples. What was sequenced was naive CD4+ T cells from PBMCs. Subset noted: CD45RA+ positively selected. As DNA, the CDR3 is TGTGCCAGCAGTTCAGCAGATTACGAGCAGTACTTC. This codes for CASSSADYEQYF.